The 6 T cell receptor beta chains presented below share a single source sample, sequenced in a study of blood T cell repertoires in COVID-19. The repertoire was sequenced with immunoSEQ multiplex PCR; TCRdb's copy has only in-frame clones and lacks some. The sample holds about 130,000 clones; roughly 90% are singletons and the top ten take about 4.5%. Sequences were obtained from peripheral blood. These TCRs come from a man between 60 and 75 years old with COVID-19, enrolled during active disease.

The chain couples TRBV5-8 to TRBJ2-7, with 8 bases matching TRBD1. Trimming took 2 bases from V and 5 from J; bases not matched to a gene: 0. There are 12 residues in the CDR3. CDR1 SGHTS and CDR2 YDEGEE come from the germline V gene. The CDR3 spells CASSLQGDEQYF. In DNA form, the CDR3 reads TGTGCCAGCAGCTTACAGGGGGACGAGCAGTACTTC.

The rearrangement joins TRBV11-3 to TRBJ1-1; D perhaps matches TRBD1 (5 bases). The ends were cut back, 0 bases at V and 1 base at J, with 6 bases in the middle. The CDR3 has 14 amino acids. CDR1 and CDR2 (germline): SGHNT, YENEEA. In DNA form, the CDR3 reads TGTGCCAGCAGCTTAGACGGACAGAACACTGAAGCTTTCTTT. Translated, it gives CASSLDGQNTEAFF.

The rearrangement links TRBV7-9 to TRBJ2-7; possible D gene TRBD1, 6 bases. This CDR3 has 14 residues. Trimming pared 5 bases from V and 1 base from J, leaving 12 bases between. Germline V lookup: CDR1 SEHNR, CDR2 FQNEAQ (reference sequence). The CDR3 DNA reads TGTGCCAGCAGCCATACAGGGTCATCCTACGAGCAGTACTTC. The encoded protein is CASSHTGSSYEQYF.

Only one count was recorded for this clone. The CDR3 DNA follows: TGCGCCAGCAGCTCGTTCAGCGGGACTGGTGGAGATACGCAGTATTTT. This gives the protein CASSSFSGTGGDTQYF. The V gene is TRBV5-1, the J gene TRBJ2-3; 7 bases fit TRBD2. The CDR3 is 16 residues long. The V segment lost 3 bases and the J segment 5 bases; nucleotides outside the gene matches: 12. CDR1 and CDR2 (germline): SGHRS, YFSETQ.

This clone was seen a handful of times. The chain recombines TRBV24-1 with TRBJ2-2; TRBD1 is a possible D gene (6 bases). V gave up 0 bases and J gave up 6 bases, with 7 bases separating them. The germline V gene has CDR1 KGHDR and CDR2 SFDVKD. The CDR3 has 14 residues. CDR3 in amino acids: CATSDLRTAGELFF. The DNA of the CDR3 is TGTGCCACCAGTGATTTGCGGACAGCCGGGGAGCTGTTTTTT.

The chain joins TRBV11-1 to TRBJ2-1; no firm D call. With 1 base removed from V and 0 bases from J, the gap between germline ends came to 7 bases. CDR1 and CDR2 from the germline V gene are SGHAT and FQDESV (reference sequence). The CDR3 sequence is 15 residues long. The CDR3 DNA sequence: TGTGCCAGCAGCTTAGTTACAAGCTCCTACAATGAGCAGTTCTTC. This encodes CASSLVTSSYNEQFF.